These 4 T cell receptor beta chains were sequenced from one sample in a study of blood T cell repertoires in COVID-19. Repertoires were generated with immunoSEQ multiplex PCR, while TCRdb's copy carries only in-frame clones and drops some. The data show 200,000 to 250,000 clones, 82% seen once. Specimen: PBMCs or T cells enriched from blood (not recorded which). All receptors derive from an older woman who had recovered from COVID-19.

This clone was observed once. J is TRBJ2-2 and V is TRBV7-9; a possible D gene is TRBD2 (6 bases). This CDR3 is 14 amino acids long. Trimming removed 5 bases at V and 6 bases at J, with 13 bases between. The V gene's germline CDR1 is SEHNR and CDR2 FQNEAQ (reference sequence). CDR3 sequence reads: CASSRTRGSGELFF. The CDR3 bases are TGTGCCAGCAGCCGGACACGGGGGTCCGGGGAGCTGTTTTTT.

The rearrangement links TRBV7-3 to TRBJ1-2, with 7 bases identical to TRBD1. The CDR3 is made up of 14 amino acids. V trimming: 5 bases; J trimming: 6 bases; junction bases outside the gene matches: 9. CDR1 is SGHTA, CDR2 FQGTGA, per germline. The DNA for the CDR3 is TGTGCCAGCAGCCCCCAAGGGGGCGCAAATGGCTACACCTTC. This codes for CASSPQGGANGYTF. Complete variable domain (other parts from reference TRBV7-3 and TRBJ1-2): GAGVSQTPSNKVTEKGKYVELRCDPISGHTALYWYRQSLGQGPEFLIYFQGTGAADDSGLPNDRFFAVRPEGSVSTLKIQRTERGDSAVYLCASSPQGGANGYTFGSGTRLTVV.

This chain links TRBV3-1 (or the pseudogene TRBV3-2) with TRBJ2-5, with D tentatively TRBD2 (5 bases). V shed 5 bases and J shed 2 bases, with 18 bases lying between them. The CDR3 sequence is 16 residues long. Germline assignment: CDR1 LGHDT and CDR2 YNNKEL (reference sequence). Written as DNA, the CDR3 is TGTGCCAGCAGCACCTTCGGGAACCGCAGGCAAGAGACCCAGTACTTC. It translates to CASSTFGNRRQETQYF.

The V gene is TRBV19, the J gene TRBJ1-2; tentative D call: TRBD1 (6 bases). Germline CDR1 reads LNHDA; CDR2 reads SQIVND (reference sequence). Trimming cost V 5 bases and J 8 bases, with 18 bases left between them. This CDR3 is 14 amino acids long. The CDR3 nucleotides are TGTGCCAGTAGTGATCCCTCGGGGGGCGACGGCTACACCTTC. Protein: CASSDPSGGDGYTF.